The sequence of this T cell receptor beta chain was determined in a study of T cell responses to AZD1222 COVID-19 vaccine. The wider study: Second doses at about 4 or about 12 weeks were pooled.

Study-wide points: Spike-specific TCR breadth and depth both grew after two AZD1222 doses. Spike was spanned by vaccine-associated CD4 TCRs, which were dominant at 160-218 and 743-854. Clonal diversity was possibly underestimated; the donors were predominantly white British and more often female.

The assay was immunoSEQ multiplex PCR, and TCRdb's table has in-frame clones only and misses some. The table lists under 150,000 clones, around 92% of them singletons. A remark on this clone: Antigen specificity is unknown.

This CDR3 has 11 amino acids. Per germline, CDR1 KGHDR and CDR2 SFDVKD. Trimming took off 9 bases at V and 13 bases at J, with 17 bases between the two ends. The specimen was peripheral blood, collected on day 0 of AZD1222 vaccination. This TCR was sampled from an adult in good health. The J gene is TRBJ2-5, the V gene TRBV24-1; D remains unclear. CDR3 residues: CATRSRFLGYF. Here the CDR3 DNA reads TGTGCCACCCGTAGTCGTTTTCTTGGGTACTTC.